The 27 T cell receptor beta chains reported below all come from one sample, sequenced in a study of shared clonotypes between healthy human individuals. Assay used: immunoSEQ multiplex PCR; TCRdb lists only in-frame clones, some missing. The sample holds 450,000 to 650,000 clones; roughly 72% are singletons and the top ten take 12%. Sequencing input: PBMCs. The receptor set was obtained from a woman between 35 and 50 years old in good health. Some clones in this sample may be carry-over from other donors' samples.

The chain links TRBV11-3 to TRBJ2-3; 9 bases line up with TRBD2. CDR1 SGHNT and CDR2 YENEEA come from the germline V gene. With 1 base clipped from V and 6 bases from J, the junction kept 2 bases outside the gene matches. There are 14 residues in the CDR3. Here the CDR3 DNA reads TGTGCCAGCAGCTTAGGCGGGAGGGCGGATACGCAGTATTTT. It yields the protein CASSLGGRADTQYF.

The chain is built from TRBV9 and TRBJ2-1; 9 bases match TRBD2. The V gene end was trimmed by 4 bases and the J gene end by 6 bases; junction bases not matched to a gene: 5. CDR1 is SGDLS and CDR2 is YYNGEE in the germline V gene. This CDR3 contains 14 residues. This CDR3 reads CASSPLLAGNEQFF. In DNA, the CDR3 is TGTGCCAGCAGCCCTCTACTAGCGGGCAATGAGCAGTTCTTC.

V gene TRBV4-3 combines with J gene TRBJ2-1, with 11 bases aligning to TRBD2. This CDR3 is 15 amino acids long. Per germline, CDR1 LGHNA and CDR2 YSLEER. J gave up 4 bases and V 3 bases, and 2 bases lay outside the gene matches. CDR3 protein: CASSHIAGGYNEQFF. As DNA, the CDR3 is TGCGCCAGCAGCCATATAGCGGGAGGGTACAATGAGCAGTTCTTC.

The chain couples TRBV30 to TRBJ2-3; 7 bases fit TRBD2. Trimming cost V 3 bases and J 1 base; bases outside gene matches: 28. This CDR3 has 22 amino acids. Germline CDR1 is GTSNPN and CDR2 is SVGIG (reference sequence). CDR3: CAWRARLGRLAVPGRGTDTQYF. The CDR3 DNA follows: TGTGCCTGGAGAGCAAGATTAGGGAGGCTAGCGGTCCCCGGGAGAGGCACAGATACGCAGTATTTT. The complete variable domain, with remaining parts taken from reference TRBV30 and TRBJ2-3, reads SQTIHQWPATLVQPVGSPLSLECTVEGTSNPNLYWYRQAAGRGLQLLFYSVGIGQISSEVPQNLSASRPQDRQFILSSKKLLLSDSGFYLCAWRARLGRLAVPGRGTDTQYFGPGTRLTVL.

The genes are TRBV6-4 and TRBJ2-5; TRBD1 matches at 9 bases. The trim removed 5 bases at V and 2 bases at J, leaving 6 bases unmatched. The CDR3 is 15 residues long. Germline V CDR1 and CDR2: MRHNA, SNTAGT. CDR3: CASSTRTGAQETQYF. For the CDR3, the DNA is TGTGCCAGCAGTACCCGGACAGGGGCGCAAGAGACCCAGTACTTC.

The chain has TRBV12-5 and TRBJ2-5; D gene ambiguous. The germline V and J ends were trimmed by 6 bases and 7 bases, with 15 bases remaining between them. Germline lookup yields CDR1 LGHNT and CDR2 FRNRAP. The CDR3 runs to 13 residues. The CDR3 nucleotides read TGTGCTAGTGGCCAAGACTTGATCGGGACCCAGTACTTC. This sequence encodes CASGQDLIGTQYF.

The chain uses TRBV28 and TRBJ2-3; D is unresolved. Germline CDR1 MDHEN, CDR2 SYDVKM. Trimming pared 6 bases from V and 4 bases from J, leaving 8 bases between. The CDR3 consists of 12 residues. CDR3 sequence: CASSTQPDTQYF. The CDR3 DNA reads TGTGCCAGCAGCACCCAGCCAGATACGCAGTATTTT.

The V and J genes are TRBV2 and TRBJ2-1; TRBD2 matches 7 bases. This CDR3 region has 15 residues. Germline CDR1 reads SNHLY; CDR2 reads FYNNEI. J was trimmed by 0 bases and V by 7 bases; bases with no gene match: 6. CDR3 amino acids: CASKPGLSSYNEQFF. CDR3 bases: TGTGCCAGCAAACCGGGACTAAGCTCCTACAATGAGCAGTTCTTC.

The chain uses TRBV2 and TRBJ2-6; D remains unclear. Deletions cut 4 bases from V and 1 base from J, with 8 bases between. The CDR3 has 15 amino acids. The germline V gene encodes CDR1 SNHLY and CDR2 FYNNEI. CDR3 amino acids: CASSVLGSGANVLTF. In nucleotides, the CDR3 is TGTGCCAGCAGTGTTTTGGGGTCTGGGGCCAACGTCCTGACTTTC.

The chain recombines TRBV10-3 with TRBJ2-1, with D maybe TRBD2 (6 bases). V lost 8 bases, J lost 4 bases, and 15 bases lay in between. This CDR3 has 14 residues. Germline V gene lookup returns CDR1 ENHRY and CDR2 SYGVKD. Here the CDR3 reads CAIEESSEYNEQFF. The CDR3, as DNA: TGTGCCATCGAGGAATCTAGCGAGTACAATGAGCAGTTCTTC.

This clone was detected only once. Given a far larger clone just one base away, this is likely a sequencing read error. Different DNA sequences within this sample yield the same CDR3. The gene calls are TRBV30 and TRBJ1-1, with a weak D call TRBD1 (6 bases). Germline loops: CDR1 GTSNPN, CDR2 SVGIG (reference sequence). The CDR3 spans 12 residues. Trimming pared 3 bases from V and 11 bases from J, leaving 16 bases between. The CDR3 loop reads CAWSVGGLEAFF. For the CDR3, the DNA is TGTGCCTGGAGCGTCGGGGGCCTTGAGGCTTTCTTT.

The chain employs TRBV5-1 and TRBJ2-3; D gene uncertain. The V and J ends lost 0 bases and 2 bases respectively, with 7 bases between them. Germline V gene lookup returns CDR1 SGHRS and CDR2 YFSETQ. The CDR3 is 14 amino acids. CDR3 in DNA: TGCGCCAGCAGCTTGGACACGCACACAGATACGCAGTATTTT. Protein product: CASSLDTHTDTQYF.

This clone was picked up one time. The rearrangement uses TRBV4-1 and TRBJ2-7; 9 bases are shared with TRBD1. CDR3 length: 15 residues. Unmatched junction bases numbered 12, after V lost 2 bases and J lost 10 bases. Germline lookup yields CDR1 MGHRA and CDR2 YSYEKL. CDR3 coding DNA: TGCGCCAGCAGCCAAAATTTGTGGACAGGGGATCGTCAGTACTTC. It specifies CASSQNLWTGDRQYF.

The chain carries TRBV19 and TRBJ1-1; D is uncertain. The V end was cut by 4 bases, the J end by 0 bases, with 9 bases between. The CDR3 totals 14 residues. CDR1 LNHDA and CDR2 SQIVND come from the germline V gene (reference sequence). The CDR3: CASSNGLLNTEAFF. The CDR3 coding sequence is TGTGCCAGTAGTAACGGGCTGCTGAACACTGAAGCTTTCTTT.

The rearrangement links TRBV29-1 to TRBJ2-7, with TRBD1 matching over 10 bases. Germline loops: CDR1 SQVTM, CDR2 ANQGSEA. CDR3 size: 15 residues. J gave up 2 bases and V 6 bases, and 10 bases lay outside the gene matches. CDR3 region: CSVSRGDRGPYEQYF. CDR3 DNA: TGCAGCGTCTCCCGGGGGGACAGGGGCCCCTACGAGCAGTACTTC.

J is TRBJ2-1 and V is TRBV27, with 9 nucleotides matching TRBD1. The ends lost 5 bases at V and 7 bases at J; junction bases unmatched: 6. The CDR3 has 14 residues. Per the germline V gene, CDR1 is MNHEY and CDR2 is SMNVEV (reference sequence). The CDR3 DNA reads as TGTGCCAGCAGTACCCGGGACAGGGTAAATGAGCAGTTCTTC. This translates into CASSTRDRVNEQFF.

This sequence joins TRBV6-1 and TRBJ2-7; 8 bases are a match to TRBD1. Per the germline V gene, CDR1 is MNHNS and CDR2 is SASEGT. With 7 bases clipped from V and 6 bases from J, the junction kept 8 bases outside the gene matches. The CDR3 spans 13 residues. The CDR3 reads CASIRRGLGEQYF. As DNA, the CDR3 is TGTGCCAGCATACGCAGGGGGCTGGGCGAGCAGTACTTC.

This clone was seen repeatedly, ten times or more. The chain carries TRBV4-2 and TRBJ1-1; a weak D match, TRBD1 (6 bases). Germline V gene lookup returns CDR1 LGHNA and CDR2 YNFKEQ. The CDR3 extends over 14 amino acids. V shed 3 bases and J shed 4 bases, with 12 bases lying between them. CDR3 nucleotide sequence: TGTGCCAGCAGCCAGAGACAGGACGTCACTGAAGCTTTCTTT. Encoded protein: CASSQRQDVTEAFF.

Worth noting for this clone: This sequence may be a read error, since a much larger clone differs from it by one base. Other nucleotide sequences from this sample produce the same CDR3. The chain couples TRBV7-9 to TRBJ2-3; D is unresolved. The CDR3 runs 12 residues. The germline gives CDR1 SEHNR, CDR2 FQNEAQ (reference sequence). CDR3 protein: CASSLVFDTQYF. In DNA, the CDR3 is TGTGCTAGCAGCTTAGTCTTCGATACGCAGTATTTT.

The chain carries TRBV6-1 and TRBJ2-3; TRBD2 matches at 8 bases. This CDR3 is 15 amino acids long. V gave up 5 bases and J gave up 5 bases; unmatched junction bases: 9. Germline V gene lookup returns CDR1 MNHNS and CDR2 SASEGT. Written as DNA, the CDR3 is TGTGCCAGCAGTCGCACTAGCGGTGAGGGAGATACGCAGTATTTT. Encoded protein: CASSRTSGEGDTQYF.

The chain is built from TRBV19 and TRBJ2-1; D is possibly TRBD2 (5 bases). The CDR3 is 15 residues long. CDR1 and CDR2 from the germline V gene are LNHDA and SQIVND (reference sequence). V lost 4 bases and J lost 1, with 11 bases in between. CDR3 region: CASSRGLLSYNEQFF. The CDR3 bases are TGTGCCAGTAGTAGAGGACTCCTATCCTACAATGAGCAGTTCTTC.

This chain uses TRBV5-1 with TRBJ2-5; 10 nucleotides align to TRBD1. With V trimmed by 0 bases and J by 2 bases, 7 bases remained unmatched. CDR3 size: 17 residues. Germline lookup yields CDR1 SGHRS and CDR2 YFSETQ. The CDR3 loop reads CASSLGDRGRLQETQYF. The CDR3 DNA follows: TGCGCCAGCAGCTTGGGGGACAGGGGCCGGTTACAAGAGACCCAGTACTTC.

This clone was detected ten times or more. This chain uses TRBV11-2 with TRBJ2-1, with 10 bases identical to TRBD2. Trimming took 2 bases from V and 4 from J; bases not matched to a gene: 11. This CDR3 contains 18 residues. CDR1 SGHAT and CDR2 FQNNGV come from the germline V gene. In DNA, the CDR3 is TGTGCCAGCAGCTTAAATCATAGAACTAGCGGGATTTACAATGAGCAGTTCTTC. Protein: CASSLNHRTSGIYNEQFF.

The chain has TRBV27 and TRBJ1-4; D not certain. CDR1 and CDR2 (germline): MNHEY, SMNVEV (reference sequence). The V and J ends lost 5 bases and 4 bases respectively, with 20 bases between them. The CDR3 covers 17 residues. This chain's CDR3 is CASSQSLGGPVNEKLFF. As DNA, the CDR3 is TGTGCCAGCAGTCAATCCCTCGGAGGACCAGTTAATGAAAAACTGTTTTTT.

The chain has TRBV30 and TRBJ2-5; weak D call: TRBD2 (5 bases). CDR3 size: 14 residues. The germline V gene has CDR1 GTSNPN and CDR2 SVGIG (reference sequence). The V end lost 2 bases, the J end lost 4 bases, and 14 bases lay between the germline ends. The CDR3: CAWSPRGVGETQYF. CDR3 DNA sequence: TGTGCCTGGAGTCCCCGGGGTGTTGGAGAGACCCAGTACTTC.

This chain joins TRBV27 and TRBJ1-5; perhaps TRBD1 as D (5 bases). Germline V gives CDR1 MNHEY, CDR2 SMNVEV (reference sequence). Trimming pared 5 bases from V and 5 bases from J, leaving 10 bases between. The length of the CDR3 is 13 residues. In DNA, the CDR3 is TGTGCCAGCAGTCAGACAGAGTATCAGCCCCAGCATTTT. Residues: CASSQTEYQPQHF.

In its sample, this clone was seen once. The J gene is TRBJ2-1, the V gene TRBV7-2, with 9 bases lining up with TRBD2. Germline CDR1 reads SGHTA; CDR2 reads FQGNSA. The CDR3 has 14 residues. The V gene end was trimmed by 5 bases and the J gene end by 8 bases; junction bases not matched to a gene: 7. For the CDR3, the DNA is TGTGCCAGCAGCCTCGGGACTAGCAGCTATGAGCAGTTCTTC. Protein product: CASSLGTSSYEQFF.